Listed below are T cell receptor beta chains from one sample, sequenced in a study of T cells in Graves' hyperthyroidism and ophthalmopathy. A single record per CDR3 protein comes from TCRdb applying MiXCR to the multiplex PCR reads. The table includes around 350,000 distinct CDR3 sequences, nearly 15% detected once. Sequenced input: blood. The receptors come from a woman aged 60-75 years with Graves' ophthalmopathy. Each CDR3 is given with its conserved first and last residue. Fields, in order: J gene, D gene, clone size, V gene, CDR3 length, CDR3 DNA, CDR3 protein. The D gene is left open where the match is weak. For some rows the clone size is stated as once, few or many, or as a class when expanded; others skip it.

j_call: TRBJ2-2
d_call: TRBD2
clone_size: many
v_call: TRBV2
cdr3_length: 16
cdr3_nt: TGTGCCAGCAGCCGGACTAGCGGGGTGAACACCGGGGAGCTGTTTTTT
cdr3_aa: CASSRTSGVNTGELFF

j_call: TRBJ2-1
d_call: TRBD1
clone_size: NA
v_call: TRBV2
cdr3_length: 14
cdr3_nt: TGTGCCAGCCGTGGAGAGGGGGCAAGCAATGAGCAGTTCTTC
cdr3_aa: CASRGEGASNEQFF

j_call: TRBJ2-3
d_call: NA
clone_size: few
v_call: TRBV6-1
cdr3_length: 16
cdr3_nt: TGTGCCAGCAGTGACGAGTCGGGTCCGAGCACAGATACGCAGTATTTT
cdr3_aa: CASSDESGPSTDTQYF

j_call: TRBJ2-7
d_call: TRBD1
clone_size: few
v_call: TRBV6-5
cdr3_length: 15
cdr3_nt: TGTGCCAGCAGTTACGTCGTCGGACAGGGAGGCGAGCAGTACTTC
cdr3_aa: CASSYVVGQGGEQYF

j_call: TRBJ2-7
d_call: NA
clone_size: NA
v_call: TRBV28
cdr3_length: 13
cdr3_nt: TGTGCCAGCAGGGCAGGGTTGCCCTACGAGCAGTACTTC
cdr3_aa: CASRAGLPYEQYF

j_call: TRBJ2-7
d_call: TRBD2
clone_size: NA
v_call: TRBV7-9
cdr3_length: 17
cdr3_nt: TGTGCCAGCAGCTTAGGGCTAGCGGGAGGACGCTCCTACGAGCAGTACTTC
cdr3_aa: CASSLGLAGGRSYEQYF

j_call: TRBJ2-7
d_call: NA
clone_size: many
v_call: TRBV18
cdr3_length: 15
cdr3_nt: TGTGCCAGCTCACCCCCGGGGGCAGGAGCTAACGAGCAGTACTTC
cdr3_aa: CASSPPGAGANEQYF

j_call: TRBJ2-2
d_call: NA
clone_size: many
v_call: TRBV28
cdr3_length: 15
cdr3_nt: TGTGCCAGCAACAATTACAGGGAAGGGACCGGGGAGCTGTTTTTT
cdr3_aa: CASNNYREGTGELFF

j_call: TRBJ1-5
d_call: NA
clone_size: many
v_call: TRBV2
cdr3_length: 15
cdr3_nt: TGTGCCAGCAGTGAACGGTCGGGGGGCAATCAGCCCCAGCATTTT
cdr3_aa: CASSERSGGNQPQHF

j_call: TRBJ2-2
d_call: TRBD2
clone_size: many
v_call: TRBV2
cdr3_length: 15
cdr3_nt: TGTGCCAGCAGTCGGGGGGGGGTTGGCACCGGGGAGCTGTTTTTT
cdr3_aa: CASSRGGVGTGELFF

j_call: TRBJ2-1
d_call: TRBD2
clone_size: NA
v_call: TRBV14
cdr3_length: 16
cdr3_nt: TGTGCCAGCAGCCAGAACCGCGGGAGCTCCTACAATGAGCAGTTCTTC
cdr3_aa: CASSQNRGSSYNEQFF

j_call: TRBJ2-1
d_call: TRBD2
clone_size: few
v_call: TRBV24-1
cdr3_length: 16
cdr3_nt: TGTGCCACCAGTGATGCTAGCGGGAGAGGTTACAATGAGCAGTTCTTC
cdr3_aa: CATSDASGRGYNEQFF

j_call: TRBJ2-5
d_call: TRBD2
clone_size: few
v_call: TRBV24-1
cdr3_length: 15
cdr3_nt: TGTGCCACCAGCAACCCCGGGACTAGCGGAGAGACCCAGTACTTC
cdr3_aa: CATSNPGTSGETQYF

j_call: TRBJ2-7
d_call: NA
clone_size: few
v_call: TRBV7-9
cdr3_length: 16
cdr3_nt: TGTGCCAGCAGCTTACTACCCGGGACGGGTTCCTACGAGCAGTACTTC
cdr3_aa: CASSLLPGTGSYEQYF

j_call: TRBJ1-4
d_call: NA
clone_size: many
v_call: TRBV3-1
cdr3_length: 11
cdr3_nt: TGTGCCAGCAGCCATTCAAAGCGCCTGTTTTTT
cdr3_aa: CASSHSKRLFF

j_call: TRBJ1-2
d_call: NA
clone_size: many
v_call: TRBV12-3/TRBV12-4
cdr3_length: 10
cdr3_nt: TGTGCCAGCGCCGGAGGGGGCTACACCTTC
cdr3_aa: CASAGGGYTF

j_call: TRBJ1-6
d_call: NA
clone_size: few
v_call: TRBV30
cdr3_length: 13
cdr3_nt: TGTGCCTGGAGGTGGGAGACGAATTCACCCCTCCACTTT
cdr3_aa: CAWRWETNSPLHF

j_call: TRBJ2-5
d_call: NA
clone_size: NA
v_call: TRBV9
cdr3_length: 13
cdr3_nt: TGTGCCAGCAGCGTAGTCGTGGGGGAGACCCAGTACTTC
cdr3_aa: CASSVVVGETQYF

j_call: TRBJ2-2
d_call: NA
clone_size: many
v_call: TRBV7-3
cdr3_length: 14
cdr3_nt: TGTGCCAGCAGCTTAAAGTCTAACACCGGGGAGCTGTTTTTT
cdr3_aa: CASSLKSNTGELFF

j_call: TRBJ2-7
d_call: NA
clone_size: many
v_call: TRBV5-1
cdr3_length: 11
cdr3_nt: TGCGCCAGCAGCGTAAGGGGCGAGCAGTACTTC
cdr3_aa: CASSVRGEQYF

j_call: TRBJ2-5
d_call: TRBD2
clone_size: many
v_call: TRBV27
cdr3_length: 14
cdr3_nt: TGTGCCAGCAAGGGACTAGCGGCGCAAGAGACCCAGTACTTC
cdr3_aa: CASKGLAAQETQYF

j_call: TRBJ1-4
d_call: NA
clone_size: many
v_call: TRBV5-5
cdr3_length: 15
cdr3_nt: TGTGCCAGCAGCTTATCCCAATCAACTAATGAAAAACTGTTTTTT
cdr3_aa: CASSLSQSTNEKLFF

j_call: TRBJ2-7
d_call: NA
clone_size: many
v_call: TRBV27
cdr3_length: 16
cdr3_nt: TGTGCCAGCAGTCCCTTTCTAGACCCGCTAACCTACGAGCAGTACTTC
cdr3_aa: CASSPFLDPLTYEQYF

j_call: TRBJ2-3
d_call: NA
clone_size: many
v_call: TRBV18
cdr3_length: 13
cdr3_nt: TGTGCCAGCTCACCGACCGCGGGAGATACGCAGTATTTT
cdr3_aa: CASSPTAGDTQYF

j_call: TRBJ2-7
d_call: TRBD1
clone_size: NA
v_call: TRBV6-1
cdr3_length: 15
cdr3_nt: TGTGCCAGCAGCGGCTCGGACAGGGCCACCTACGAGCAGTACTTC
cdr3_aa: CASSGSDRATYEQYF

j_call: TRBJ2-7
d_call: TRBD2
clone_size: many
v_call: TRBV3-1
cdr3_length: 16
cdr3_nt: TGTGCCAGCAGCCAAGCCGGGACTAGCGGGAGTCACGAGCAGTACTTC
cdr3_aa: CASSQAGTSGSHEQYF

j_call: TRBJ2-3
d_call: TRBD2
clone_size: few
v_call: TRBV19
cdr3_length: 16
cdr3_nt: TGTGCCAGTAGTGATAGCGGGAGGGGTGGCACAGATACGCAGTATTTT
cdr3_aa: CASSDSGRGGTDTQYF

j_call: TRBJ2-7
d_call: TRBD2
clone_size: many
v_call: TRBV7-2
cdr3_length: 13
cdr3_nt: TGTGCCAGCAGCCTCCAGCGGGAGATCGAGCAGTACTTC
cdr3_aa: CASSLQREIEQYF

j_call: TRBJ1-4
d_call: NA
clone_size: few
v_call: TRBV12-3/TRBV12-4
cdr3_length: 13
cdr3_nt: TGTGCCAGCAGCTGGCAGCATAATGAAAAACTGTTTTTT
cdr3_aa: CASSWQHNEKLFF

j_call: TRBJ2-1
d_call: NA
clone_size: few
v_call: TRBV14
cdr3_length: 15
cdr3_nt: TGTGCCAGCAGCCAAGATATCGAACATTGGGATGAGCAGTTCTTC
cdr3_aa: CASSQDIEHWDEQFF

j_call: TRBJ2-1
d_call: TRBD1
clone_size: many
v_call: TRBV20-1
cdr3_length: 15
cdr3_nt: TGCAGTGCTAGAGATGCAGGACAGGCGAACAATGAGCAGTTCTTC
cdr3_aa: CSARDAGQANNEQFF

j_call: TRBJ2-2
d_call: NA
clone_size: NA
v_call: TRBV18
cdr3_length: 16
cdr3_nt: TGTGCCAGCTCAACCTCCGGGACAAGCAACACCGGGGAGCTGTTTTTT
cdr3_aa: CASSTSGTSNTGELFF

j_call: TRBJ1-1
d_call: NA
clone_size: many
v_call: TRBV10-1
cdr3_length: 16
cdr3_nt: TGCGCCAGCAGTATAAAAAAGTCGACTTGGGGGACTGAAGCTTTCTTT
cdr3_aa: CASSIKKSTWGTEAFF

j_call: TRBJ2-3
d_call: NA
clone_size: many
v_call: TRBV11-2
cdr3_length: 19
cdr3_nt: TGTGCCAGCAGCTTACGATTGGCGGGACCATCATGGGGCACAGATACGCAGTATTTT
cdr3_aa: CASSLRLAGPSWGTDTQYF

j_call: TRBJ2-2
d_call: NA
clone_size: NA
v_call: TRBV9
cdr3_length: 13
cdr3_nt: TGTGCCAGCAGCGCGACGGACACCGGGGAGCTGTTTTTT
cdr3_aa: CASSATDTGELFF

j_call: TRBJ2-5
d_call: TRBD1
clone_size: NA
v_call: TRBV7-9
cdr3_length: 15
cdr3_nt: TGTGCCAGCAGGCGCCTCAGGGGGCCTGAAGAGACCCAGTACTTC
cdr3_aa: CASRRLRGPEETQYF

j_call: TRBJ2-5
d_call: TRBD1
clone_size: many
v_call: TRBV20-1
cdr3_length: 13
cdr3_nt: TGCAGTGCTCCTCCAGGGGGCAAAGAGACCCAGTACTTC
cdr3_aa: CSAPPGGKETQYF

j_call: TRBJ2-7
d_call: TRBD2
clone_size: few
v_call: TRBV6-1
cdr3_length: 14
cdr3_nt: TGTGCCAGCAGCCGGGGACTAGCGAGCTACGAGCAGTACTTC
cdr3_aa: CASSRGLASYEQYF

j_call: TRBJ2-5
d_call: TRBD2
clone_size: many
v_call: TRBV3-1
cdr3_length: 16
cdr3_nt: TGTGCCAGCAGCCAAGGTAGCGGGAGAAGAGAAGAGACCCAGTACTTC
cdr3_aa: CASSQGSGRREETQYF

j_call: TRBJ2-7
d_call: NA
clone_size: NA
v_call: TRBV20-1
cdr3_length: 10
cdr3_nt: TGCAGTGCTGTAGGCGACGAGCAGTACTTC
cdr3_aa: CSAVGDEQYF

j_call: TRBJ1-1
d_call: NA
clone_size: many
v_call: TRBV28
cdr3_length: 15
cdr3_nt: TGTGCCAGCAGTACTATTCGGGGAGGGTACACTGAAGCTTTCTTT
cdr3_aa: CASSTIRGGYTEAFF

j_call: TRBJ2-1
d_call: TRBD2
clone_size: NA
v_call: TRBV7-9
cdr3_length: 14
cdr3_nt: TGTGCCAGCAGGACCGGCGGGAGGGACAATGAGCAGTTCTTC
cdr3_aa: CASRTGGRDNEQFF

j_call: TRBJ1-1
d_call: NA
clone_size: many
v_call: TRBV20-1
cdr3_length: 11
cdr3_nt: TGCAGTGCCGCACCGGGAACTGAAGCTTTCTTT
cdr3_aa: CSAAPGTEAFF

j_call: TRBJ2-7
d_call: NA
clone_size: NA
v_call: TRBV28
cdr3_length: 13
cdr3_nt: TGTGCCACCGAAGGGGTACAGACCTACGAGCAGTACTTC
cdr3_aa: CATEGVQTYEQYF

j_call: TRBJ2-7
d_call: NA
clone_size: many
v_call: TRBV20-1
cdr3_length: 11
cdr3_nt: TGCAGTGCTGGAACCCGGTACGAGCAGTACTTC
cdr3_aa: CSAGTRYEQYF

j_call: TRBJ2-1
d_call: TRBD2
clone_size: NA
v_call: TRBV3-1
cdr3_length: 16
cdr3_nt: TGTGCCAGCAGCCAGGCTAGCGGCTCTAAGGGAAATGAGCAGTTCTTC
cdr3_aa: CASSQASGSKGNEQFF

j_call: TRBJ1-2
d_call: NA
clone_size: NA
v_call: TRBV15
cdr3_length: 16
cdr3_nt: TGTGCCACCAGCCCCCTGGACAGTCCCACTAACTATGGCTACACCTTC
cdr3_aa: CATSPLDSPTNYGYTF

j_call: TRBJ2-7
d_call: NA
clone_size: NA
v_call: TRBV24-1
cdr3_length: 12
cdr3_nt: TGTGCCACCAGTGAGAGGGGTTACGAGCAGTACTTC
cdr3_aa: CATSERGYEQYF